Presented here are 18 T cell receptor beta chains from one specimen sequenced in a study of neoadjuvant anti-PD-1 for oral cavity cancer. TCRdb keeps only in-frame clones here, not all; method: immunoSEQ multiplex PCR. Among approximately 74,000 clones, less than 85% were seen once, and the ten largest hold 2.5% to 3.5%. Here the sequenced sample was PBMCs, taken before nivolumab (anti-PD-1) treatment. All receptors come from a person aged 40 to 85 with oral cavity squamous cell carcinoma.

This chain uses TRBV19 with TRBJ2-5, with 8 positions matching TRBD1. Germline V gene data show CDR1 as LNHDA and CDR2 as SQIVND (reference sequence). The CDR3 length is 14 residues. V dropped 3 bases and J dropped 5; count of bases not matched to a gene: 5. CDR3 bases: TGTGCCAGTAGTATTCAGGGGGCCGGGGAGACCCAGTACTTC. Amino acid sequence: CASSIQGAGETQYF.

This chain joins TRBV10-2 and TRBJ2-4, with TRBD1 matching over 8 bases. This CDR3 spans 13 amino acids. Per the germline V gene, CDR1 is WSHSY and CDR2 is SAAADI. V trimming: 3 bases; J trimming: 7 bases; junction bases outside the gene matches: 2. The CDR3 coding sequence is TGCGCCAGCAGTGATACAGGGGGTAACATTCAGTACTTC. Protein product: CASSDTGGNIQYF.

V and J are TRBV28 and TRBJ1-1, with D hard to call. The CDR3 consists of 12 residues. V shed 2 bases and J shed 1 base, with 2 bases lying between them. Germline V gene data show CDR1 as MDHEN and CDR2 as SYDVKM. The chain's CDR3 is CASSLQNTEAFF. CDR3 in DNA: TGTGCCAGCAGTTTACAGAACACTGAAGCTTTCTTT.

The rearrangement links TRBV30 to TRBJ2-3, with D hard to call. Germline V gene data show CDR1 as GTSNPN and CDR2 as SVGIG (reference sequence). V lost 2 bases and J lost 2, with 14 bases in between. CDR3 length equals 15 residues. The DNA of the CDR3 is TGTGCCTGGAGTTTAGGAGTCGTATCCACAGATACGCAGTATTTT. Its translation is CAWSLGVVSTDTQYF.

The CDR3 nucleotides are TGTGCCAGCAGCGTAGGGTTAGCGGGAGGGGCCAATGAGCAGTTCTTC. Encoded protein: CASSVGLAGGANEQFF. The rearrangement links TRBV9 to TRBJ2-1; 11 bases align to TRBD2. This CDR3 is 16 amino acids long. Germline V lookup: CDR1 SGDLS, CDR2 YYNGEE. Trimming took 0 bases from V and 6 from J; bases not matched to a gene: 5. Complete variable domain (other parts from reference TRBV9 and TRBJ2-1): DSGVTQTPKHLITATGQRVTLRCSPRSGDLSVYWYQQSLDQGLQFLIQYYNGEERAKGNILERFSAQQFPDLHSELNLSSLELGDSALYFCASSVGLAGGANEQFFGPGTRLTVL.

The chain recombines TRBV30 with TRBJ2-3, with D hard to call. The CDR3 has 12 residues. Trimming cost V 0 bases and J 4 bases, with 5 bases left between them. Per the germline V gene, CDR1 is GTSNPN and CDR2 is SVGIG (reference sequence). The CDR3 is CAWSVGSDTQYF. CDR3 DNA: TGTGCCTGGAGTGTAGGGTCAGATACGCAGTATTTT.

This chain uses TRBV6-5 with TRBJ1-1; D unclear. CDR1 and CDR2 (germline): MNHEY, SVGAGI. Trimming shortened V by 6 bases and J by 1 base, and 12 bases separated the two germline ends. This CDR3 has 14 residues. Written as DNA, the CDR3 is TGTGCCAGCAGCCCTCGACGGGAGAACACTGAAGCTTTCTTT. It encodes CASSPRRENTEAFF.

The chain is built from TRBV25-1 and TRBJ2-2; 11 nucleotides line up with TRBD2. CDR3 length: 15 residues. Germline CDR1 reads MGHDK; CDR2 reads SYGVNS. The J segment lost 5 bases and the V segment lost 6 bases, leaving 5 bases of the junction unmatched. Here the CDR3 DNA reads TGTGCCAGCAGCAAACTAGCGGGAGATACCGGGGAGCTGTTTTTT. It encodes CASSKLAGDTGELFF.

The chain carries TRBV10-1 and TRBJ2-2; D is unclear. This CDR3 comprises 14 residues. Trimming cost V 0 bases and J 6 bases, with 8 bases left between them. Germline CDR1 reads WNHNN; CDR2 reads SYGVQD (reference sequence). CDR3 sequence (DNA): TGCGCCAGCAGTGAGTCGACTTACTCCGGGGAGCTGTTTTTT. Translated: CASSESTYSGELFF.

The chain carries TRBV10-2 and TRBJ2-3; D not resolved. The germline V gene encodes CDR1 WSHSY and CDR2 SAAADI. Trimming removed 0 bases at V and 11 bases at J, with 12 bases between. This CDR3 spans 13 amino acids. Written as DNA, the CDR3 is TGCGCCAGCAGTGAGTCAGCCCGTCCTCTGCAGTATTTT. Translation: CASSESARPLQYF.

The rearrangement uses TRBV6-5 and TRBJ2-6; the match to TRBD2 covers 7 bases. The CDR3 covers 16 residues. J was trimmed by 0 bases and V by 2 bases; bases with no gene match: 1. In germline, CDR1 is MNHEY, CDR2 SVGAGI. CDR3 in amino acids: CASSYPGGSGANVLTF. The CDR3 DNA reads TGTGCCAGCAGTTACCCGGGGGGCTCTGGGGCCAACGTCCTGACTTTC.

The chain couples TRBV19 to TRBJ2-2, with D possibly matching TRBD1 (7 bases). CDR3 length equals 14 residues. The germline V gene has CDR1 LNHDA and CDR2 SQIVND (reference sequence). With 8 bases removed from V and 7 bases from J, the gap between germline ends came to 17 bases. CDR3 loop: CASERQGEVGELFF. The CDR3 DNA reads TGTGCCAGTGAGAGGCAGGGGGAGGTCGGGGAGCTGTTTTTT.

The chain combines TRBV29-1 with TRBJ2-7, with D possibly TRBD1 on 7 matching bases. The CDR3 runs 15 residues. V lost 0 bases and J 3 bases, leaving 15 bases between the germline ends. CDR1 and CDR2 from the germline V gene are SQVTM and ANQGSEA. The CDR3 DNA follows: TGCAGCGTTGAAGATTCGAGACAGGGACTCTACGAGCAGTACTTC. It encodes CSVEDSRQGLYEQYF.

A single count supports this clone. The chain is built from TRBV15 and TRBJ2-1; D uncertain. This CDR3 region has 15 residues. Deletions cut 0 bases from V and 5 bases from J, with 11 bases between. Germline CDR1 reads LNHNV; CDR2 reads YYDKDF (reference sequence). The CDR3: CATSRDSDGNNEQFF. CDR3 in DNA: TGTGCCACCAGCAGAGATTCCGACGGAAACAATGAGCAGTTCTTC. The full variable domain, its missing parts supplied by reference TRBV15 and TRBJ2-1, is DAMVIQNPRYQVTQFGKPVTLSCSQTLNHNVMYWYQQKSSQAPKLLFHYYDKDFNNEADTPDNFQSRRPNTSFCFLDIRSPGLGDTAMYLCATSRDSDGNNEQFFGPGTRLTVL.

V gene TRBV6-1 combines with J gene TRBJ1-4; tentatively, D is TRBD1 (6 bases). Trimming stripped 6 bases from V and 8 bases from J, with 19 bases between. CDR3 length equals 15 residues. CDR1 is MNHNS and CDR2 is SASEGT in the germline V gene. CDR3 coding DNA: TGTGCCAGCAGACTAACGGGACACGGTAACGAAAAACTGTTTTTT. This translates into CASRLTGHGNEKLFF.

The V call is TRBV29-1, the J call TRBJ2-2; no clear D gene. V was pared by 1 base and J by 5 bases, with 11 bases between. In germline, CDR1 is SQVTM, CDR2 ANQGSEA. The length of the CDR3 is 14 residues. CDR3 sequence reads: CSVEAPPATGELFF. The DNA of the CDR3 is TGCAGCGTTGAAGCCCCCCCTGCGACCGGGGAGCTGTTTTTT.

The chain couples TRBV27 to TRBJ2-3, with a tentative D call TRBD2 (5 bases). The CDR3 is 16 amino acids. Germline values: CDR1 MNHEY, CDR2 SMNVEV (reference sequence). Trimming shortened V by 2 bases and J by 2 bases, and 14 bases separated the two germline ends. The CDR3 reads CASSLGLARFTDTQYF. The CDR3 region has the DNA TGTGCCAGCAGTTTAGGGCTAGCTCGGTTCACAGATACGCAGTATTTT.

J is TRBJ2-1 and V is TRBV9; maybe TRBD1 (6 bases). V lost 3 bases to trimming and J lost 7 bases, with 17 bases between them. Germline V gene sequence: CDR1 SGDLS, CDR2 YYNGEE. This CDR3 comprises 15 residues. The CDR3 sequence: CASSAQLGALNEQFF. The CDR3 DNA follows: TGTGCCAGCAGCGCACAGCTGGGGGCCTTAAATGAGCAGTTCTTC.